This T cell receptor beta chain was captured in a study of T cell changes during pregnancy in multiple sclerosis. Clones were read by immunoSEQ multiplex PCR, and TCRdb kept only the in-frame ones, dropping some. This table holds under 75,000 clones, approximately 93% found once. This clone turned up a few times. CDR1 LNHDA and CDR2 SQIVND come from the germline V gene (reference sequence). This CDR3 spans 14 amino acids. Trimming pared 1 base from V and 1 base from J, leaving 7 bases between. Source: CD8+ T cells from peripheral blood mononuclear cells, taken in the second trimester of pregnancy. This receptor was identified in a female donor with multiple sclerosis, enrolled in a pregnancy study. The chain couples TRBV19 to TRBJ1-1; the D is unclear. CDR3 amino acids: CASSIGRANTEAFF. CDR3 nucleotides: TGTGCCAGTAGTATAGGTCGAGCGAACACTGAAGCTTTCTTT.